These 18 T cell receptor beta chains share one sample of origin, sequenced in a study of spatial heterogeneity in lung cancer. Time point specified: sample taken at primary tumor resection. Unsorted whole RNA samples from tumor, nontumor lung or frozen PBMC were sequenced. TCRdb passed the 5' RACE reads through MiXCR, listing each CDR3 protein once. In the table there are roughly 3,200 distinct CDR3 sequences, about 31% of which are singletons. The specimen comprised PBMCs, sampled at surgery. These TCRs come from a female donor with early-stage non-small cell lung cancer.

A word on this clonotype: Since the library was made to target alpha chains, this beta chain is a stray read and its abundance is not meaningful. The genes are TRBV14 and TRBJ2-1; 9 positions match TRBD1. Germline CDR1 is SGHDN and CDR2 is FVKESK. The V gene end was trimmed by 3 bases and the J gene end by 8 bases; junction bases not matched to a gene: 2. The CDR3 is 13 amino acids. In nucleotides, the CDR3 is TGTGCCAGCAGCCAGGACAGGGGCCATGAGCAGTTCTTC. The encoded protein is CASSQDRGHEQFF. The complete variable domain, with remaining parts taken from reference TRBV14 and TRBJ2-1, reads EAGVTQFPSHSVIEKGQTVTLRCDPISGHDNLYWYRRVMGKEIKFLLHFVKESKQDESGMPNNRFLAERTGGTYSTLKVQPAELEDSGVYFCASSQDRGHEQFFGPGTRLTVL.

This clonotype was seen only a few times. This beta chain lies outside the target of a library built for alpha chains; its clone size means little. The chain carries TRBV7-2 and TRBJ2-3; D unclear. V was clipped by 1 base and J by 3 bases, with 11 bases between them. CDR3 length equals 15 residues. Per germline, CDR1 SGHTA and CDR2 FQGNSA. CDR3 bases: TGTGCCAGCAGCTTAGTCGCCGTTTCGACAGATACGCAGTATTTT. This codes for CASSLVAVSTDTQYF.

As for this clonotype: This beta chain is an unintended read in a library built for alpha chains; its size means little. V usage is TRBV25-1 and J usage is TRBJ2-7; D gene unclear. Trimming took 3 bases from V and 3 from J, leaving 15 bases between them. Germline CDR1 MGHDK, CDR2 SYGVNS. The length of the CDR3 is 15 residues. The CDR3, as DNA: TGTGCCAGCAGTGACCCTTACAGTCGGTACTACGAGCAGTACTTC. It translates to CASSDPYSRYYEQYF.

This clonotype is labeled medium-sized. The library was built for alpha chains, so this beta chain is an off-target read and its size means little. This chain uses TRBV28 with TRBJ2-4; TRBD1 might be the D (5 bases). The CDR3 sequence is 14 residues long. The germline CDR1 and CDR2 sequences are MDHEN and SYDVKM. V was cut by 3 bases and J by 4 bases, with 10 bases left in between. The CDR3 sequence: CASSFSAGKNIQYF. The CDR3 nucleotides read TGTGCCAGCAGTTTCTCGGCAGGGAAAAACATTCAGTACTTC.

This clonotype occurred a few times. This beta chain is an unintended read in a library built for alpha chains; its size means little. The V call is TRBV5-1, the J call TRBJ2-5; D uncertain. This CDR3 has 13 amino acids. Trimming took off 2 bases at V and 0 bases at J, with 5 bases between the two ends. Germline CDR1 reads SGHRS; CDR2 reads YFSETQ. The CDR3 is CASSFRYQETQYF. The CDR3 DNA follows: TGCGCCAGCAGCTTCCGCTACCAAGAGACCCAGTACTTC.

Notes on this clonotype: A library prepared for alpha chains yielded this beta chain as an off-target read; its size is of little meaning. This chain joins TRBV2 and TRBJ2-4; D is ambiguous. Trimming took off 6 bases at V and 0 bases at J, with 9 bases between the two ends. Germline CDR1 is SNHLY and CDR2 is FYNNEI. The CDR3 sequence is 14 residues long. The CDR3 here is CASSAGVAKNIQYF. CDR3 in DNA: TGTGCCAGCAGCGCCGGCGTAGCCAAAAACATTCAGTACTTC.

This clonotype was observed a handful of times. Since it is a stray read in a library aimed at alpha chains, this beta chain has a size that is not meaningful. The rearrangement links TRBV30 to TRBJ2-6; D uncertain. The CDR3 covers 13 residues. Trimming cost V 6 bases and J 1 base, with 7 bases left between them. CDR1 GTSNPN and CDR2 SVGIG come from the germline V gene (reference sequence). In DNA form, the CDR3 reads TGTGCCTGCGGTTGGTCTGGGGCCAACGTCCTGACTTTC. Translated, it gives CACGWSGANVLTF.

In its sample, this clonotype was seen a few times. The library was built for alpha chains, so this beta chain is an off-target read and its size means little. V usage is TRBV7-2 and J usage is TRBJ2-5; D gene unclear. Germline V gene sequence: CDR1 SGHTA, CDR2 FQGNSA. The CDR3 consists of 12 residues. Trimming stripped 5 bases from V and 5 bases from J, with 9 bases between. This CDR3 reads CASSKLPETQYF. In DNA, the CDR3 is TGTGCCAGCAGCAAATTACCGGAGACCCAGTACTTC.

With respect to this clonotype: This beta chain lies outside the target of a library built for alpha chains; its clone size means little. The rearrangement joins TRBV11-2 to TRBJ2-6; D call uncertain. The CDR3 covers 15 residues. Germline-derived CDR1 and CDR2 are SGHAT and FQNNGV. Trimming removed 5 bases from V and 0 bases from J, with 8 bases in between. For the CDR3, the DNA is TGTGCCAGCAGCCCAACTGTCTCTGGGGCCAACGTCCTGACTTTC. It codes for CASSPTVSGANVLTF.

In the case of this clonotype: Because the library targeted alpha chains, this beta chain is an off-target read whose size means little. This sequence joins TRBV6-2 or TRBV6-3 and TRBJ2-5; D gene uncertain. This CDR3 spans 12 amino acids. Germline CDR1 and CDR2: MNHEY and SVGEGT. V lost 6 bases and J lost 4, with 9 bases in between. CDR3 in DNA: TGTGCCAGCAGATTCTCAACAGAGACCCAGTACTTC. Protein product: CASRFSTETQYF.

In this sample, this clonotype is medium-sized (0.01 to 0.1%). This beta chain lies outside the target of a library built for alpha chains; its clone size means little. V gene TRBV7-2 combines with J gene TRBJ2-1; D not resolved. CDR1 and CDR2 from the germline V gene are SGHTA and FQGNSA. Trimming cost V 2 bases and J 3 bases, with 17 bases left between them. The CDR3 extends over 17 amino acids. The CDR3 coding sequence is TGTGCCAGCAGCTTAAGGTTGGGGATGACCATCTACAATGAGCAGTTCTTC. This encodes CASSLRLGMTIYNEQFF.

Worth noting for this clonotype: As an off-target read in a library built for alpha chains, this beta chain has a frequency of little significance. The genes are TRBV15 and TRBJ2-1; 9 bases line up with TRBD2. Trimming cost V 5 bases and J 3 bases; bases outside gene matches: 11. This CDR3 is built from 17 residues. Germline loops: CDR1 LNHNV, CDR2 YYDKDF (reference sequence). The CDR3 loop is CATSRGWGAGGYNEQFF. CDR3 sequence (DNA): TGTGCCACCAGCCGAGGATGGGGAGCGGGAGGCTACAATGAGCAGTTCTTC.

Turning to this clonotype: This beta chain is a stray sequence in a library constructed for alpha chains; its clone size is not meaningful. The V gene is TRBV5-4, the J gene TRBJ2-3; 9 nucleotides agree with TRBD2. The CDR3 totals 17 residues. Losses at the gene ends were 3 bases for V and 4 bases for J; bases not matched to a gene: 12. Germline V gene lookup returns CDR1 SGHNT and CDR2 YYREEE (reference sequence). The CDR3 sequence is CASSYQSSGSGADTQYF. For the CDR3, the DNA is TGTGCCAGCAGCTACCAGAGTAGCGGGAGTGGGGCAGATACGCAGTATTTT.

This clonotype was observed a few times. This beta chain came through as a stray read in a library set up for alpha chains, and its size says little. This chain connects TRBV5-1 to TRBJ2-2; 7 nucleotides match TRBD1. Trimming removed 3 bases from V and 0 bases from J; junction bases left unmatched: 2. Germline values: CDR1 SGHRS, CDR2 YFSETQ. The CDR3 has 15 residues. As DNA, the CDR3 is TGCGCCAGCAGCTCGGGACAGACGAACACCGGGGAGCTGTTTTTT. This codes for CASSSGQTNTGELFF.

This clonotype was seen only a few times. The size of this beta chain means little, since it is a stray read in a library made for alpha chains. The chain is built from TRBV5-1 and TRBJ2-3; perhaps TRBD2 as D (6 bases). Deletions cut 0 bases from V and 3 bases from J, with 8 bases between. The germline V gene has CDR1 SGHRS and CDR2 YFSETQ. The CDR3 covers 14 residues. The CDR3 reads CASSLGSGTDTQYF. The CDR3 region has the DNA TGCGCCAGCAGCTTGGGGAGCGGGACAGATACGCAGTATTTT. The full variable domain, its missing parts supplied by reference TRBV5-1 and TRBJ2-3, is KAGVTQTPRYLIKTRGQQVTLSCSPISGHRSVSWYQQTPGQGLQFLFEYFSETQRNKGNFPGRFSGRQFSNSRSEMNVSTLELGDSALYLCASSLGSGTDTQYFGPGTRLTVL.

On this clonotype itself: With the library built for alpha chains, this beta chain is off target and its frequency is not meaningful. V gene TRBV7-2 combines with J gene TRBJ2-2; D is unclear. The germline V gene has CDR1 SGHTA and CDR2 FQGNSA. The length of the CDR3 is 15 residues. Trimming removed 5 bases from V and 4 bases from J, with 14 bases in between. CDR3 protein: CASSPALIGTGELFF. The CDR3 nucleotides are TGTGCCAGCAGCCCAGCCCTCATAGGCACCGGGGAGCTGTTTTTT.

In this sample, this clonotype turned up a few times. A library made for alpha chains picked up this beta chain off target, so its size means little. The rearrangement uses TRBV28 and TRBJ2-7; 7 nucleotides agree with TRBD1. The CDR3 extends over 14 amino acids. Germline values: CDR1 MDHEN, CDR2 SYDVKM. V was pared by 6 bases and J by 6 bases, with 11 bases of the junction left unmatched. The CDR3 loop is CASRPGTDLSEQYF. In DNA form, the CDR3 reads TGTGCCAGCAGACCCGGGACAGACTTAAGCGAGCAGTACTTC.

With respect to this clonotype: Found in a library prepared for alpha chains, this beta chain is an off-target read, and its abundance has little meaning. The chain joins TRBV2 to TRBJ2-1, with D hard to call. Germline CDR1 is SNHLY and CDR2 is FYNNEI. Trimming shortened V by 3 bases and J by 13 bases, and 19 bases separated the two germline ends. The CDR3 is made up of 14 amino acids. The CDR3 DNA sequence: TGTGCCAGCAGTGATAGTAACCGAGGCGGTGGTCAGTTCTTC. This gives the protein CASSDSNRGGGQFF.